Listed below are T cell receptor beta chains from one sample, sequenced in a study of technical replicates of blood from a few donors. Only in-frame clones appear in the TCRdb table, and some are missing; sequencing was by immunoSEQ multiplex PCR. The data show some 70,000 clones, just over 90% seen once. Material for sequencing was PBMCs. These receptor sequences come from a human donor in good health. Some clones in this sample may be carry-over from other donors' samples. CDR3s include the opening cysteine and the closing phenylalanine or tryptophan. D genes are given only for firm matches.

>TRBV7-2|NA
CASSLQLRQGETQYF
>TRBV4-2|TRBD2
CASSQVRLAGGETQYF
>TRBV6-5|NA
CASSYSGVAAIQYF
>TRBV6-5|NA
CASSYSMAAANYGYTF
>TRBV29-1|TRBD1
CSVEDLDRYPYEQYF
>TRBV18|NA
CASSPQGPIMNTEAFF
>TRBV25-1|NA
CASSPRGGKNIQYF
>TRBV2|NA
CASSDTYSLSGANVLTF
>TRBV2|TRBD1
CATSRQGDYYGYTF
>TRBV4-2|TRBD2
CASSQDLHLAGGQYF
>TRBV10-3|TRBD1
CAISERGLAPLHF
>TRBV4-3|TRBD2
CASSRLAGERSNEQFF
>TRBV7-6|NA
CASSPPRNTEAFF
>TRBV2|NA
CASTLSDEQFF
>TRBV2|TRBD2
CASRRMGRGGQETQYF
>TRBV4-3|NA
CASSQAYGGIITDTQYF
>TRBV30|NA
CAWSGGTPGSYEQYF
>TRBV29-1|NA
CSVRTETNYGHTF
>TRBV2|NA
CASSESRAPYGYTF
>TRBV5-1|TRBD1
CASSPPGQGVEQFF
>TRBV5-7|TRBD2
CASPSLLGGTPSYNEQFF
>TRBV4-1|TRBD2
CASSQDGTRMYIEQFF
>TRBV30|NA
CAWKPPGVDTQYF
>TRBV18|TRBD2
CASSPSGGGYNEQFF
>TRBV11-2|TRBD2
CASSLVLAGGTQYF
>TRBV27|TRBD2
CASSLGLASGSKNEQFF
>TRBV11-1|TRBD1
CASSPRQGNIQYF
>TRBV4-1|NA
CASSQAGEQGSPLHF